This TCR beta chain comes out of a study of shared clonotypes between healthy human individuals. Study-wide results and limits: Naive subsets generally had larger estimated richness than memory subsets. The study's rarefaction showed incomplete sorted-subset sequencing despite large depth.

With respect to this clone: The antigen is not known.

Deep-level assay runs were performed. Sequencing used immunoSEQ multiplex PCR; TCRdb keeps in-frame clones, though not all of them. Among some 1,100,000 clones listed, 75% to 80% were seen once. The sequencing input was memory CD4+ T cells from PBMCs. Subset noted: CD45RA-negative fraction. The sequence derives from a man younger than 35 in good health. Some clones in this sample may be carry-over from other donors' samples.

The CDR3 protein is CASSLTGEQFF. The CDR3 coding sequence is TGTGCCAGCAGCTTGACGGGTGAGCAGTTCTTC. This chain connects TRBV7-3 to TRBJ2-1; D ambiguous. V dropped 3 bases and J dropped 9 bases, with 6 bases sitting between them. Per germline, CDR1 SGHTA and CDR2 FQGTGA. The CDR3 covers 11 residues.